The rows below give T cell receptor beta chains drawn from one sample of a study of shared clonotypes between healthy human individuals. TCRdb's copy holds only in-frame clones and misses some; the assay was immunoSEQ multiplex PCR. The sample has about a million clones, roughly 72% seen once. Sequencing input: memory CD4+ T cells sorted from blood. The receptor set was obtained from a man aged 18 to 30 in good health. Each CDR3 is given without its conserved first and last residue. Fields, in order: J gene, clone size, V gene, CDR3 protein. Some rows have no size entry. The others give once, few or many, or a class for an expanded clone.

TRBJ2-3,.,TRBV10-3,AISESGLAGRDTQY
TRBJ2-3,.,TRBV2,ASTRDRASTDTQY
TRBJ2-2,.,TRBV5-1,ASSLWAGGELF
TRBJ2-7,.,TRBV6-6,ASSYSHAGGTNEQY
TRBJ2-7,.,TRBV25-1,ARLGGSSYEQY
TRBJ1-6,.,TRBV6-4,ASREDRAGNSPLH
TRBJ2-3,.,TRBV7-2,ASSLAGTTGTDTQY
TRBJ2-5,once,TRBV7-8,ASSPDAKETQY
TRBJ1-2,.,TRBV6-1,ASSEVGTGRKT
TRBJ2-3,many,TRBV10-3,AAGQSTDTQY
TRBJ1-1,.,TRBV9,ASSVAGGGSTNTEAF
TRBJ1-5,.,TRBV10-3,AISRVGNQPQH
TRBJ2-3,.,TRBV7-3,ASSLGTRPSSTDTQY
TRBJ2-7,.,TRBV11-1,ASSLAPGQGAYEQY
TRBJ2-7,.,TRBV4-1,ASSQVGSSYEQY
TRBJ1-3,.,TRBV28,ASSLNKNRNSGNTIY
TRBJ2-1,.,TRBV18,ASSPPHPGLSYNEQF
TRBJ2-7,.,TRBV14,ASSQGQGTQQY